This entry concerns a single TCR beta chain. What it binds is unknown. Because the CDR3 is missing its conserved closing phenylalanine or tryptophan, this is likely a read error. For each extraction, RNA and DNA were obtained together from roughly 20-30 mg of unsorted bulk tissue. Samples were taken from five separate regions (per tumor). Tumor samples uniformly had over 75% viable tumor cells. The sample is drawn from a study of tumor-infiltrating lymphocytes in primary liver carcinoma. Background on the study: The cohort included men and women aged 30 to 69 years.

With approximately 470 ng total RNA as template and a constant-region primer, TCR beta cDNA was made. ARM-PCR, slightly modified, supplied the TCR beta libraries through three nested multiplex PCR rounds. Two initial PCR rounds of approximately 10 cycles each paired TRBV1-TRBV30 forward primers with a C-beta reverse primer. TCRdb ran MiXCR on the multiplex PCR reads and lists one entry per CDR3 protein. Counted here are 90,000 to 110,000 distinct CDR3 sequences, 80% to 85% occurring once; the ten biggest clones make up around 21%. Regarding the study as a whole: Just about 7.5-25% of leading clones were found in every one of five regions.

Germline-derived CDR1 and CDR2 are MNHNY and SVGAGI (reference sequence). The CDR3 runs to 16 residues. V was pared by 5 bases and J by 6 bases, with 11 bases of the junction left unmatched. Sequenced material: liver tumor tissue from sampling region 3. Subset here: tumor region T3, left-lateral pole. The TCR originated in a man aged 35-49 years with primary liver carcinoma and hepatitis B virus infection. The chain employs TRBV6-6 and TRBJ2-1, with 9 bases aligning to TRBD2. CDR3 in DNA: TGTGCCAGCAGTCCGACCACAGCGGGAGGCAGCAATGAGCAGTTCTTA. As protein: CASSPTTAGGSNEQFL.